Below are 21 T cell receptor beta chains sequenced from a single sample in a study of T cell repertoires in ileal Crohn's disease (dated by TCRdb to between 2018 and 2021). The library was prepared using the immunoSEQ multiplex PCR assay. TCRdb's version of the immuneACCESS table is confined to in-frame rearrangements and falls short of the full clone set. An unresolved V gene accounts for under half of the shortfall where checked; the remainder is of unknown origin. The sample records 7,300 or so clones, approximately 70% of which are singletons. The ten largest clones represent approximately 8.8% of the sample. The time point label of this sample denotes: neoterminal ileum biopsy at postoperative endoscopy, about 6 months after surgery. Sequenced material: ileal tissue. These receptors all stem from an adult with Crohn's disease.

The chain carries TRBV30 and TRBJ2-5, with TRBD2 identical over 8 bases. The CDR3 length is 15 residues. Germline V gene lookup returns CDR1 GTSNPN and CDR2 SVGIG (reference sequence). V shed 4 bases, J shed 4 bases, and the junction held 11 bases outside the gene matches. The CDR3 loop is CAWNLKGTRGETQYF. As DNA, the CDR3 is TGTGCCTGGAATCTCAAGGGGACTAGAGGAGAGACCCAGTACTTC.

This chain links TRBV30 with TRBJ2-3; 9 bases map to TRBD2. The CDR3 contains 13 residues. Germline trimming cut 5 bases from V and 6 bases from J; bases unmatched to any gene: 6. Germline V gene lookup returns CDR1 GTSNPN and CDR2 SVGIG (reference sequence). Here the CDR3 DNA reads TGTGCCTGGGGGGGACTAGCCGCCGATACGCAGTATTTT. Protein product: CAWGGLAADTQYF.

The chain carries TRBV5-6 and TRBJ1-4, with D possibly matching TRBD1 (5 bases). The CDR3 is 17 amino acids. Per the germline V gene, CDR1 is SGHDT and CDR2 is YYEEEE. Trimming stripped 4 bases from V and 0 bases from J, with 16 bases between. The CDR3 nucleotides are TGTGCCAGCAGCCTCGTAGGGTGGGGCGCAACTAATGAAAAACTGTTTTTT. This translates into CASSLVGWGATNEKLFF.

This chain joins TRBV11-2 and TRBJ2-5, with D unclear. The V end lost 5 bases, the J end lost 5 bases, and 6 bases lay between the germline ends. The CDR3 extends over 11 amino acids. Germline V gives CDR1 SGHAT, CDR2 FQNNGV. The CDR3 is CASSTGETQYF. DNA for the CDR3: TGTGCCAGCAGCACCGGGGAGACCCAGTACTTC.

The chain joins TRBV5-1 to TRBJ2-5, with D tentatively TRBD1 (5 bases). V shed 7 bases and J shed 4 bases, with 14 bases lying between them. CDR3 length equals 13 residues. The germline CDR1 and CDR2 sequences are SGHRS and YFSETQ. In nucleotides, the CDR3 is TGCGCCAGCGGGTTACAGGTGGGAGAGACCCAGTACTTC. Its translation is CASGLQVGETQYF.

CDR3: CATRPGGTEAFF. The DNA of the CDR3 is TGTGCCACTCGTCCAGGGGGCACTGAAGCTTTCTTT. The rearrangement links TRBV6-1 to TRBJ1-1; 7 bases align to TRBD1. The CDR3 covers 12 residues. The V and J ends lost 10 bases and 4 bases, in that order; junction bases with no gene match: 6. Per germline, CDR1 MNHNS and CDR2 SASEGT.

This chain joins TRBV5-1 and TRBJ2-1, with unresolved D. Trimming stripped 0 bases from V and 5 bases from J, with 9 bases between. Germline CDR1 is SGHRS and CDR2 is YFSETQ. The CDR3 spans 14 residues. In DNA, the CDR3 is TGCGCCAGCAGCTTGGCCCATTTAGACAATGAGCAGTTCTTC. Translated: CASSLAHLDNEQFF.

J is TRBJ1-2 and V is TRBV11-2, with D tentatively TRBD1 (5 bases). Germline V gene lookup returns CDR1 SGHAT and CDR2 FQNNGV. CDR3 size: 13 residues. The V gene lost 5 bases and the J gene lost 4 bases, with 11 bases spanning the gap. This CDR3 reads CASSPRQLYGYTF. The CDR3 DNA reads as TGTGCCAGCAGCCCCCGACAGCTCTATGGCTACACCTTC. Based on the CDR3 plus reference TRBV11-2 and TRBJ1-2, the full variable domain is EAGVAQSPRYKIIEKRQSVAFWCNPISGHATLYWYQQILGQGPKLLIQFQNNGVVDDSQLPKDRFSAERLKGVDSTLKIQPAKLEDSAVYLCASSPRQLYGYTFGSGTRLTVV.

This rearrangement joins TRBV6-1 to TRBJ2-7; TRBD2 matches 12 bases. Germline lookup yields CDR1 MNHNS and CDR2 SASEGT. The length of the CDR3 is 17 residues. V gave up 4 bases and J gave up 7 bases; unmatched junction bases: 14. CDR3 nucleotides: TGTGCCAGCAGTGCAATCATCCCGGGACTAGCGGGTAAAGAGCAGTACTTC. Its protein product is CASSAIIPGLAGKEQYF.

This clone was observed a few times. This sequence joins TRBV4-1 and TRBJ2-1, with D unresolved. The germline V gene has CDR1 MGHRA and CDR2 YSYEKL. CDR3 length: 14 amino acids. Trimming pared 3 bases from V and 12 bases from J, leaving 18 bases between. The CDR3 protein is CASSHLLKELGQFF. CDR3 in DNA: TGCGCCAGCAGCCACCTCCTTAAGGAGCTCGGGCAGTTCTTC.

The chain uses TRBV7-9 and TRBJ1-6; 8 bases map to TRBD1. Per germline, CDR1 SEHNR and CDR2 FQNEAQ (reference sequence). With V trimmed by 4 bases and J by 1 base, 6 bases remained unmatched. The CDR3 length is 17 residues. This CDR3 reads CASSSGTGISYNSPLHF. The CDR3 region has the DNA TGTGCCAGCAGCTCCGGGACAGGAATTTCCTATAATTCACCCCTCCACTTT.

V and J are TRBV10-1 and TRBJ2-7; maybe TRBD2 (5 bases). The CDR3 is 13 amino acids. Trimming left V 4 bases short and J 7 bases short, with 14 bases between. In germline, CDR1 is WNHNN, CDR2 SYGVQD (reference sequence). In DNA form, the CDR3 reads TGCGCCAGCAGTGTCGGGATCGGGTTAGAGCAGTACTTC. It encodes CASSVGIGLEQYF.

This chain uses TRBV5-1 with TRBJ2-5; 12 bases line up with TRBD1. The DNA end is a closer match to TRBJ2-7, so the J assignment may be wrong. CDR1 and CDR2 (germline): SGHRS, YFSETQ. The CDR3 loop spans 16 amino acids. Written as DNA, the CDR3 is TGCGCCAGCAGCTTGACGGGACAGGGGGCCTCCTACGAGCAGTACTTC. It yields the protein CASSLTGQGASYEQYF.

The rearrangement uses TRBV5-1 and TRBJ2-5; D unclear. Germline V gives CDR1 SGHRS, CDR2 YFSETQ. Trimming removed 0 bases from V and 5 bases from J, with 11 bases in between. There are 14 residues in the CDR3. CDR3 nucleotide sequence: TGCGCCAGCAGCTTGGATAGTACAGAGGAGACCCAGTACTTC. Encoded protein: CASSLDSTEETQYF.

The chain is built from TRBV7-2 and TRBJ2-1, with 9 positions matching TRBD2. The CDR3 has 14 residues. Germline V gives CDR1 SGHTA, CDR2 FQGNSA. The J segment lost 10 bases and the V segment lost 3 bases, leaving 7 bases of the junction unmatched. The CDR3 DNA reads TGTGCCAGCAGCTTTAGCGGGGGACAACGGGAGCAGTTCTTC. It is translated as CASSFSGGQREQFF. The whole variable domain, remainder taken from reference TRBV7-2 and TRBJ2-1, is GAGVSQSPSNKVTEKGKDVELRCDPISGHTALYWYRQSLGQGLEFLIYFQGNSAPDKSGLPSDRFSAERTGGSVSTLTIQRTQQEDSAVYLCASSFSGGQREQFFGPGTRLTVL.

V and J are TRBV9 and TRBJ2-7; 8 nucleotides match TRBD2. V lost 4 bases and J lost 6; bases outside the gene matches: 15. Germline CDR1 is SGDLS and CDR2 is YYNGEE. This CDR3 contains 16 residues. The CDR3 DNA is TGTGCCAGCAGCCTATCTCCCACGGGAGGGCTGGGCGAGCAGTACTTC. It translates to CASSLSPTGGLGEQYF.

The chain recombines TRBV6-6 with TRBJ1-2, with D perhaps matching TRBD1 (5 bases). V was clipped by 5 bases and J by 4 bases, with 5 bases between them. This CDR3 contains 11 residues. Germline V gives CDR1 MNHNY, CDR2 SVGAGI (reference sequence). This CDR3 is CASSTGYGYTF. The CDR3 region has the DNA TGTGCCAGCAGTACAGGCTATGGCTACACCTTC.

This rearrangement joins TRBV28 to TRBJ1-2; 8 nucleotides line up with TRBD1. V trimming: 2 bases; J trimming: 1 base; junction bases outside the gene matches: 9. Germline V gene lookup returns CDR1 MDHEN and CDR2 SYDVKM. This CDR3 comprises 17 residues. The CDR3 nucleotides read TGTGCCAGCAGTTTACCGACAGGGGCAGCCTTTAACTATGGCTACACCTTC. Residues: CASSLPTGAAFNYGYTF.

The chain is built from TRBV27 and TRBJ1-4; TRBD1 aligns across 7 bases. This CDR3 contains 13 residues. The germline CDR1 and CDR2 sequences are MNHEY and SMNVEV (reference sequence). The V and J ends lost 5 bases and 7 bases, in that order; junction bases with no gene match: 4. CDR3 DNA sequence: TGTGCCAGCAGTCCCCGGACAGGTGAAAAACTGTTTTTT. Protein product: CASSPRTGEKLFF.

This chain uses TRBV28 with TRBJ2-2; TRBD2 aligns across 7 bases. V lost 8 bases and J lost 5; bases outside the gene matches: 8. CDR3 length: 14 amino acids. Germline V gene data show CDR1 as MDHEN and CDR2 as SYDVKM. In DNA form, the CDR3 reads TGTGCCAGCCTAGTCGGGGGGAGTACCGGGGAGCTGTTTTTT. Residues: CASLVGGSTGELFF.

The rearrangement links TRBV7-2 to TRBJ1-5; D not resolved. The V end was cut by 1 base, the J end by 4 bases, with 8 bases between. Per the germline V gene, CDR1 is SGHTA and CDR2 is FQGNSA. The CDR3 loop spans 14 amino acids. Written as DNA, the CDR3 is TGTGCCAGCAGCTTAGACTATGGGAATCAGCCCCAGCATTTT. This encodes CASSLDYGNQPQHF.